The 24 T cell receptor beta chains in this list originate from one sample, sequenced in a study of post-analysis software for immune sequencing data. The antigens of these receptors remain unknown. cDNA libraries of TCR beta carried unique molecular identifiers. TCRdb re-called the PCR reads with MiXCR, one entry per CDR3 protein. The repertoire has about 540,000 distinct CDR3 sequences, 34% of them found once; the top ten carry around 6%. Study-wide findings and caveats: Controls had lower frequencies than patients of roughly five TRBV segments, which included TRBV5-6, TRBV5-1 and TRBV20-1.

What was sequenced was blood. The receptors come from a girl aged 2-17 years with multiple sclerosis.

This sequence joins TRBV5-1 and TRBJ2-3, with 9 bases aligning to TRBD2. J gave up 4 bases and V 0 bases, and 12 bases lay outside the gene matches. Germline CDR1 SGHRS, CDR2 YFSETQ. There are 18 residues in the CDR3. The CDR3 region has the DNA TGCGCCAGCAGCTTGGGACTAGCGGTAGGGGCTTGGTCAGATACGCAGTATTTT. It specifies CASSLGLAVGAWSDTQYF.

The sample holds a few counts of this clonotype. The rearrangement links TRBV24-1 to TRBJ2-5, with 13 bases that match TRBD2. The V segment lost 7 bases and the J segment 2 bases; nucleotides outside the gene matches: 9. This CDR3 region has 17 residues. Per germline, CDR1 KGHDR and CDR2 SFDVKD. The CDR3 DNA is TGTGCCACCAGCGCTACCGAGGGACTAGCGGGGCAAGAGACCCAGTACTTC. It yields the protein CATSATEGLAGQETQYF.

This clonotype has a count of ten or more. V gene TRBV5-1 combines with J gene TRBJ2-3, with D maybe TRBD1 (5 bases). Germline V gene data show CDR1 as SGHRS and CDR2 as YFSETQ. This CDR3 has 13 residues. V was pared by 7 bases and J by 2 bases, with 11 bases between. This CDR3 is CASEDTYTDTQYF. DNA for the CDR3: TGCGCCAGCGAGGACACCTACACAGATACGCAGTATTTT.

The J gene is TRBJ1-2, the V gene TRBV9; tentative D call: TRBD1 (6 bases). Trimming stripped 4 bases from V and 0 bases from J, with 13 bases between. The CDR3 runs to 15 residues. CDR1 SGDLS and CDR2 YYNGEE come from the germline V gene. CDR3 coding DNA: TGTGCCAGCAGCCCCCGGACAGAAGCTAACTATGGCTACACCTTC. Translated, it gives CASSPRTEANYGYTF.

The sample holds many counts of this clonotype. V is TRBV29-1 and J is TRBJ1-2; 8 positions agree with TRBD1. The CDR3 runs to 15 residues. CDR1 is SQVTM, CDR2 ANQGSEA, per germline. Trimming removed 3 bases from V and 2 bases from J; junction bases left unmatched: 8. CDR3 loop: CSVDDRRGRNYGYTF. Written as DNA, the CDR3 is TGCAGCGTTGACGACCGCAGGGGGCGAAACTATGGCTACACCTTC. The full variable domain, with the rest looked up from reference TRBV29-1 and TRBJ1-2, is SAVISQKPSRDICQRGTSLTIQCQVDSQVTMMFWYRQQPGQSLTLIATANQGSEATYESGFVIDKFPISRPNLTFSTLTVSNMSPEDSSIYLCSVDDRRGRNYGYTFGSGTRLTVV.

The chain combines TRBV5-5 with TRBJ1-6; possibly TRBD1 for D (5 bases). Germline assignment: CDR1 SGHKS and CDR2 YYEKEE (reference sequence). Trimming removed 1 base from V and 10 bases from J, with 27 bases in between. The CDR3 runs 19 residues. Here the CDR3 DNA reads TGTGCCAGCAGCTTGATAAGTTTGGGGCCAGGGATTGTGTTGTCACCCCTCCACTTT. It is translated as CASSLISLGPGIVLSPLHF.

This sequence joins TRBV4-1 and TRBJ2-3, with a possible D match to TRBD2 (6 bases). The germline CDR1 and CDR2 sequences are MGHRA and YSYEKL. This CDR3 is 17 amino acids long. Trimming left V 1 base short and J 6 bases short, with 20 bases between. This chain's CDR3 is CASSQVMKRDLGDTQYF. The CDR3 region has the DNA TGCGCCAGCAGCCAAGTCATGAAGAGGGACTTAGGGGATACGCAGTATTTT.

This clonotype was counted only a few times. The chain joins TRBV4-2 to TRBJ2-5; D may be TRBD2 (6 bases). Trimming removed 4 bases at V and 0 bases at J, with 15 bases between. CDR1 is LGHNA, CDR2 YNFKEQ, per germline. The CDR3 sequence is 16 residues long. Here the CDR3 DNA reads TGTGCCAGCAGCCTCATGGGCGGGGATAACCAAGAGACCCAGTACTTC. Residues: CASSLMGGDNQETQYF.

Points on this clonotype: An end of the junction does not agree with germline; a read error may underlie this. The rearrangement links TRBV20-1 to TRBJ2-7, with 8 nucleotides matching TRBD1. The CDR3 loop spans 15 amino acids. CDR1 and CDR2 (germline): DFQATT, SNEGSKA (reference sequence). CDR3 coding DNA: TGCAGTGCTGGAGATCCAGCCGGGACAGGTCTTGAGCAGTACTTC. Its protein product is CSAGDPAGTGLEQYF.

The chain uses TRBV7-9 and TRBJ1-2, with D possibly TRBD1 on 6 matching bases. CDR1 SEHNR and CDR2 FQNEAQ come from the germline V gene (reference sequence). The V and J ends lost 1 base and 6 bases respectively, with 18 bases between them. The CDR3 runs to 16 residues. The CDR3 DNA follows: TGTGCCAGCAGCTTAGTTAAGGGCAGGGGAATTGATGGCTACACCTTC. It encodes CASSLVKGRGIDGYTF.

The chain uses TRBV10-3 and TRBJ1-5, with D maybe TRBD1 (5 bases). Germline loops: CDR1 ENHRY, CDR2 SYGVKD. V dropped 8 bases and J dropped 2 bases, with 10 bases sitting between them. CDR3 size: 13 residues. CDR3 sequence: CAIREGGNQPQHF. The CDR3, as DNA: TGTGCCATCCGAGAAGGGGGCAATCAGCCCCAGCATTTT.

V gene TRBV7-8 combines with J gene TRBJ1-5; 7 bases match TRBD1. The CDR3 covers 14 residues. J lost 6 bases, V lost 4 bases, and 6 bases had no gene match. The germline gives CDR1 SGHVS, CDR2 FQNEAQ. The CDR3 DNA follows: TGTGCCAGCAGCTCCGACAGGGATGGTCAGCCCCAGCATTTT. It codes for CASSSDRDGQPQHF.

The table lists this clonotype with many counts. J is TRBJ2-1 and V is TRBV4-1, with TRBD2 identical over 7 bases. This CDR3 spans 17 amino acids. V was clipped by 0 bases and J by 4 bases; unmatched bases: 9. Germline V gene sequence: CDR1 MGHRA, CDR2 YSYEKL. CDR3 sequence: CASSQDTSASGYNEQFF. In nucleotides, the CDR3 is TGCGCCAGCAGCCAAGATACGAGTGCTAGCGGATACAATGAGCAGTTCTTC.

The CDR3 protein is CASSYSTYGGEKLFF. The DNA for the CDR3 is TGTGCCAGCAGTTACTCGACATACGGAGGTGAAAAACTGTTTTTT. The chain joins TRBV6-5 to TRBJ1-4; D ambiguous. With 0 bases removed from V and 7 bases from J, the gap between germline ends came to 12 bases. The CDR3 has 15 residues. Germline V lookup: CDR1 MNHEY, CDR2 SVGAGI.

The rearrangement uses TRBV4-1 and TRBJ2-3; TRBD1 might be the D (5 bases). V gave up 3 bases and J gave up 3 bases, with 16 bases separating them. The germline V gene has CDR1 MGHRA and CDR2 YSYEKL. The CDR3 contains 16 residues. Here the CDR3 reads CASSQVGQGATDTQYF. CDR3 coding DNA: TGCGCCAGCAGCCAGGTTGGGCAGGGCGCGACAGATACGCAGTATTTT.

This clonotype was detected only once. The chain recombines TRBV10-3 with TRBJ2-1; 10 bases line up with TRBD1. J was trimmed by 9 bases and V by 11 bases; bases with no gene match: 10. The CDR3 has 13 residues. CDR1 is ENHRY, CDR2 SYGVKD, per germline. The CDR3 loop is CASGTGDNVEQFF. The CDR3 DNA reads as TGTGCCTCCGGGACAGGGGACAACGTTGAGCAGTTCTTC.

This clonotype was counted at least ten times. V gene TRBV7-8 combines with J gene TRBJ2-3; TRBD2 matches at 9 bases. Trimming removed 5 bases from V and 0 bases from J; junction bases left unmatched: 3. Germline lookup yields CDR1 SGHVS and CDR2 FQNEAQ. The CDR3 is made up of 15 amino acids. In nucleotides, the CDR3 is TGTGCCAGCAGCCCCCTAGCGGGGAGCACAGATACGCAGTATTTT. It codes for CASSPLAGSTDTQYF. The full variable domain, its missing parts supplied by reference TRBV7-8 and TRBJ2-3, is GAGVSQSPRYKVAKRGQDVALRCDPISGHVSLFWYQQALGQGPEFLTYFQNEAQLDKSGLPSDRFFAERPEGSVSTLKIQRTQQEDSAVYLCASSPLAGSTDTQYFGPGTRLTVL.

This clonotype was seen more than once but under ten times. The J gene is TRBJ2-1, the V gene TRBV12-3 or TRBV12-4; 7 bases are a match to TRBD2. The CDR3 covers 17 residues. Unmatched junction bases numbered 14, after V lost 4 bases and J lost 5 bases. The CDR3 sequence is CASSSSRVAGTDNEQFF. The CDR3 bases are TGTGCCAGCAGTTCATCCCGGGTAGCGGGTACCGACAATGAGCAGTTCTTC.

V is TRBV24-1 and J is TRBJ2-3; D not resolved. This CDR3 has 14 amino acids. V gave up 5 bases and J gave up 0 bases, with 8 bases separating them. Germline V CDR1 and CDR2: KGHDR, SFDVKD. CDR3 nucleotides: TGTGCCACCAGTGGTCTTACTAGCACAGATACGCAGTATTTT. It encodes CATSGLTSTDTQYF.

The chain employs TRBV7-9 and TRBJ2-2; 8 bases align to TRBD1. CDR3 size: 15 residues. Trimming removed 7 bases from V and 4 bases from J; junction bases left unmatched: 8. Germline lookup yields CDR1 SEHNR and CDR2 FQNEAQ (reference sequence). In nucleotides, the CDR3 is TGTGCCAGCACCGCCGGGACAGGACTCACCGGGGAGCTGTTTTTT. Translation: CASTAGTGLTGELFF.

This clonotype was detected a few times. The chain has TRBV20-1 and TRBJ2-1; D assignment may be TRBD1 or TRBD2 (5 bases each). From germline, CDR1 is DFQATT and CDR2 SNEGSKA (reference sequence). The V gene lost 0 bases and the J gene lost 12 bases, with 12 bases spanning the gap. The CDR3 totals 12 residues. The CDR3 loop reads CSARDGRAGQFF. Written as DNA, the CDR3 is TGCAGTGCTAGAGATGGCAGGGCGGGGCAGTTCTTC.

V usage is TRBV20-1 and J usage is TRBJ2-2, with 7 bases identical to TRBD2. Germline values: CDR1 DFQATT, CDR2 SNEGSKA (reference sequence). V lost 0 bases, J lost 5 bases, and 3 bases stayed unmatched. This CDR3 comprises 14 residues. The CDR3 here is CSARDMRGTGELFF. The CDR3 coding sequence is TGCAGTGCTAGAGATATGCGGGGGACCGGGGAGCTGTTTTTT.

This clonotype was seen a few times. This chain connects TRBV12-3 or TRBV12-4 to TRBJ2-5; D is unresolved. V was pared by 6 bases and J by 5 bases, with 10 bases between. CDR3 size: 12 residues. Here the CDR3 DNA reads TGTGCCAGCAGCCACCCAGAGGAGACCCAGTACTTC. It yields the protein CASSHPEETQYF.

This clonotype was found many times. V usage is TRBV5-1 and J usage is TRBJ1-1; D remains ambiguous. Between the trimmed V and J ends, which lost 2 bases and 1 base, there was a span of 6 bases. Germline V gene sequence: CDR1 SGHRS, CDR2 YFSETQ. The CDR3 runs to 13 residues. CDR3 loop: CASSFWGNTEAFF. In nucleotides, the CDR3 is TGCGCCAGCAGCTTTTGGGGGAACACTGAAGCTTTCTTT. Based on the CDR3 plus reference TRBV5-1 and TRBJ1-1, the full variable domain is KAGVTQTPRYLIKTRGQQVTLSCSPISGHRSVSWYQQTPGQGLQFLFEYFSETQRNKGNFPGRFSGRQFSNSRSEMNVSTLELGDSALYLCASSFWGNTEAFFGQGTRLTVV.